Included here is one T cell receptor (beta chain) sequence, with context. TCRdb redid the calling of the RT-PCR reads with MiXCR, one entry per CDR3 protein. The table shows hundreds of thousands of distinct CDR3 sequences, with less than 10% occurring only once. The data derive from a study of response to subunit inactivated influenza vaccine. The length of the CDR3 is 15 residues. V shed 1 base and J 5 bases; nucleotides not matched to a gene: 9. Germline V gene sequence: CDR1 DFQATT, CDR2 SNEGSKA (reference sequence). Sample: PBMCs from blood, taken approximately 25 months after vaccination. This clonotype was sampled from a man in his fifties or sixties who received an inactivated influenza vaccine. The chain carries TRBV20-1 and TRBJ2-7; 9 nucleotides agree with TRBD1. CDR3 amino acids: CSARVQDRGFDEQYF. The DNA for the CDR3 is TGCAGTGCTAGAGTTCAGGACAGGGGTTTTGACGAGCAGTACTTC.